The 16 T cell receptor beta chains presented below share a single source sample, sequenced in a study of response to subunit inactivated influenza vaccine. Each CDR3 protein is one row after TCRdb ran MiXCR on the RT-PCR reads. The sample shows around 790,000 distinct CDR3 sequences, less than 25% of them seen only once. This specimen consisted of PBMCs from blood, obtained 5 days after vaccination. These receptors originate from a man between 45 and 60 years old who received an inactivated influenza vaccine.

This clonotype was counted a few times. This chain links TRBV15 with TRBJ2-1; D not resolved. The germline CDR1 and CDR2 sequences are LNHNV and YYDKDF (reference sequence). The CDR3 has 15 residues. The germline V and J ends were trimmed by 0 bases and 4 bases, with 10 bases remaining between them. CDR3 residues: CATSRDQGGYNEQFF. As DNA, the CDR3 is TGTGCCACCAGCAGAGATCAAGGCGGATACAATGAGCAGTTCTTC.

The V call is TRBV5-1, the J call TRBJ2-2, with D perhaps matching TRBD1 (6 bases). The germline CDR1 and CDR2 sequences are SGHRS and YFSETQ. Trimming removed 1 base at V and 4 bases at J, with 8 bases between. The CDR3 length is 14 residues. The CDR3: CASSLQGITGELFF. The CDR3 DNA sequence: TGCGCCAGCAGCTTGCAGGGGATCACCGGGGAGCTGTTTTTT.

This clonotype was seen a handful of times. This chain joins TRBV9 and TRBJ2-6, with 8 bases fitting TRBD1. The ends lost 4 bases at V and 2 bases at J; junction bases unmatched: 8. The CDR3 is 17 amino acids. Germline assignment: CDR1 SGDLS and CDR2 YYNGEE. The CDR3 DNA reads as TGTGCCAGCAGCTCACGGAGGGGACAGGCTGGGGCCAACGTCCTGACTTTC. This gives the protein CASSSRRGQAGANVLTF.

The V and J genes are TRBV4-3 and TRBJ1-2; 9 nucleotides line up with TRBD1. After removal of 5 bases from V and 5 bases from J, the junction contained 3 bases not matched to a gene. This CDR3 has 13 residues. Germline lookup yields CDR1 LGHNA and CDR2 YSLEER. The CDR3 sequence: CASSGQGRYGYTF. CDR3 coding DNA: TGCGCCAGCAGCGGACAGGGGCGGTATGGCTACACCTTC.

The chain is built from TRBV7-9 and TRBJ2-3; a possible D gene is TRBD2 (5 bases). CDR3 length: 17 residues. The V and J ends lost 5 bases and 1 base respectively, with 19 bases between them. Germline CDR1 and CDR2: SEHNR and FQNEAQ (reference sequence). CDR3: CASSPWWQPEGTDTQYF. The CDR3 DNA follows: TGTGCCAGCAGCCCCTGGTGGCAGCCGGAGGGCACAGATACGCAGTATTTT.

V is TRBV6-1 and J is TRBJ2-5, with TRBD2 as a possible D gene (5 bases). Germline loops: CDR1 MNHNS, CDR2 SASEGT. The ends were cut back, 5 bases at V and 0 bases at J, with 13 bases in the middle. CDR3 size: 15 residues. The CDR3 region is CASSRRGLNQETQYF. The CDR3 bases are TGTGCCAGCAGTCGCCGCGGACTTAACCAAGAGACCCAGTACTTC.

This clonotype occurred many times. This rearrangement joins TRBV5-1 to TRBJ1-2, with 8 bases aligning to TRBD1. J was trimmed by 7 bases and V by 4 bases; bases with no gene match: 3. Germline CDR1 and CDR2: SGHRS and YFSETQ. The CDR3 runs to 12 residues. The CDR3 is CASSLDRAGYTF. CDR3 coding DNA: TGCGCCAGCAGCCTGGACAGGGCTGGCTACACCTTC.

The J gene is TRBJ1-1, the V gene TRBV20-1; D is perhaps TRBD1 (6 bases). CDR3 size: 13 residues. CDR1 is DFQATT and CDR2 is SNEGSKA in the germline V gene (reference sequence). V lost 3 bases and J lost 1, with 9 bases in between. The CDR3 nucleotides are TGCAGTGCTAGCCTGGACAGGAACACTGAAGCTTTCTTT. This gives the protein CSASLDRNTEAFF.

This clonotype was seen many times. The rearrangement uses TRBV4-3 and TRBJ1-5; TRBD1 matches 8 bases. This CDR3 has 16 amino acids. CDR1 LGHNA and CDR2 YSLEER come from the germline V gene. After removal of 1 base from V and 10 bases from J, the junction contained 12 bases not matched to a gene. The chain's CDR3 is CASSQGQPGQANPQHF. Here the CDR3 DNA reads TGCGCCAGCAGCCAAGGACAACCGGGACAGGCTAATCCCCAGCATTTT.

This clonotype was counted between two and nine times. The chain is built from TRBV6-5 and TRBJ2-1, with TRBD1 matching 9 bases. Trimming took 2 bases from V and 2 from J; bases not matched to a gene: 1. The CDR3 spans 15 residues. CDR1 is MNHEY, CDR2 SVGAGI, per germline. The CDR3, as DNA: TGTGCCAGCAGTTACGACAGGGGGACCTACAATGAGCAGTTCTTC. This translates into CASSYDRGTYNEQFF.

This clonotype showed up just a few times. J is TRBJ2-5 and V is TRBV3-1, with 8 bases fitting TRBD1. The CDR3 totals 12 residues. Germline V lookup: CDR1 LGHDT, CDR2 YNNKEL (reference sequence). Trimming removed 5 bases from V and 7 bases from J; junction bases left unmatched: 3. In DNA, the CDR3 is TGTGCCAGCAGCGGACAGGGTCGGACCCAGTACTTC. Protein: CASSGQGRTQYF.

This chain uses TRBV7-2 with TRBJ2-7; 7 nucleotides line up with TRBD1. The J segment lost 5 bases and the V segment lost 6 bases, leaving 10 bases of the junction unmatched. CDR3 length equals 14 residues. Per the germline V gene, CDR1 is SGHTA and CDR2 is FQGNSA. CDR3 DNA: TGTGCCAGCAGTCGGACAGGTCGTTTGGACGAGCAGTACTTC. This translates into CASSRTGRLDEQYF.

The chain is built from TRBV4-1 and TRBJ1-1; D not resolved. Trimming left V 1 base short and J 1 base short, with 10 bases between. Germline loops: CDR1 MGHRA, CDR2 YSYEKL. CDR3 length equals 15 residues. The DNA of the CDR3 is TGCGCCAGCAGCCAAGGGGGTGGAAGGAACACTGAAGCTTTCTTT. As protein: CASSQGGGRNTEAFF.

The rearrangement joins TRBV5-1 to TRBJ2-7; D could derive from TRBD1 or TRBD2 (5 bases each). Germline CDR1 is SGHRS and CDR2 is YFSETQ. The CDR3 is 14 residues long. V was trimmed by 4 bases and J by 3 bases, leaving 14 bases between them. The CDR3 DNA reads as TGCGCCAGCAGCCGGATGGGGGAACTCTACGAGCAGTACTTC. Its translation is CASSRMGELYEQYF.

The chain combines TRBV28 with TRBJ2-5; TRBD1 is a possible D gene (6 bases). The CDR3 consists of 15 residues. The germline gives CDR1 MDHEN, CDR2 SYDVKM. The V end lost 5 bases, the J end lost 2 bases, and 15 bases lay between the germline ends. CDR3 in DNA: TGTGCCAGCAGTAAAACAGGGACAAATCAAGAGACCCAGTACTTC. Its protein product is CASSKTGTNQETQYF.

This chain connects TRBV5-1 to TRBJ2-5, with a weak D call TRBD2 (5 bases). V lost 4 bases and J lost 5, with 15 bases in between. From germline, CDR1 is SGHRS and CDR2 YFSETQ. This CDR3 comprises 14 residues. The DNA for the CDR3 is TGCGCCAGCAGCAGCGGACCGAGAAGTGAGACCCAGTACTTC. It specifies CASSSGPRSETQYF.